This TCR beta chain is from a study of tumor-infiltrating lymphocytes in primary liver carcinoma. Study-wide background: Patients of both sexes were 30 to 69 years old.

The CDR3 extends over 14 amino acids. V gave up 1 base and J gave up 7 bases, with 11 bases separating them. Germline CDR1 and CDR2: LGHNA and YNFKEQ. A constant-region primer primed TCR beta cDNA synthesis from roughly 500 ng of total RNA. The TCR beta library was amplified through three nested multiplex PCR rounds in a modified ARM-PCR procedure. Running roughly 10 cycles apiece, the first two PCR rounds relied on TRBV1-TRBV30 forward primers together with a C-beta reverse primer. MiXCR was run by TCRdb on the multiplex PCR reads, yielding one entry per CDR3 protein. This sample carries fewer than 75,000 distinct CDR3 sequences, about two thirds of them seen once, and the ten largest clones take approximately 54%. General study points: It was observed that only about 7.5-25% of the top clones appeared in every one of the five tumor regions.

Co-extracted RNA and DNA came from around 18-30 mg of unsorted bulk tissue. Sampling targeted five separate regions of each tumor, which included the tumor centre. At least ten counts were recorded for this clonotype. Its antigen is as yet unknown. The rearrangement joins TRBV4-2 to TRBJ2-1; D is tentatively TRBD1 or TRBD2 (5 bases each). The sequence was obtained from a man aged 40-49 years with primary liver carcinoma and hepatitis B virus infection. The sample was liver tumor tissue from sampling region 2. The subset here: tumor region T2, inferior pole. The CDR3 DNA reads as TGTGCCAGCAGCCAAGGGGACGGGGTTAATGAGCAGTTCTTC. Protein sequence: CASSQGDGVNEQFF.